These T cell receptor beta chains were read from a single sample in a study of T-cell memory formation after mild COVID-19. TCRdb ran MiXCR on the 5' RACE reads and lists one entry per CDR3 protein. The table includes 450,000 to 650,000 distinct CDR3 sequences, roughly 20% detected once. Sequencing was carried out using PBMCs or a T cell subset sorted from them (not recorded which). These receptors all stem from an adult woman who had mild COVID-19 (a few samples of this study predate the infection). Cell type and time point are not known. The CDR3 runs from the conserved cysteine through the conserved F or W. The D gene is left open where the match is weak. Rows give clone size only sometimes, using once, few, many, or a class for an expanded clone.

J gene: TRBJ2-1
D gene: NA
V gene: TRBV2
clone size: NA
CDR3 DNA: TGTGCCAGCAGTGTTGGCCACGTCGATGAGCAGTTCTTC
CDR3 protein: CASSVGHVDEQFF

J gene: TRBJ2-1
D gene: TRBD2
V gene: TRBV18
clone size: few
CDR3 DNA: TGTGCCAGCTCACCAAAGGAGAAGGGGCGGACTAGCCTCGGAATCAGCCTCTACAATGAGCAGTTCTTC
CDR3 protein: CASSPKEKGRTSLGISLYNEQFF

J gene: TRBJ1-6
D gene: NA
V gene: TRBV7-9
clone size: few
CDR3 DNA: TGTGCCAGCGGCAAGACACCGAGCTCCTATAATTCACCCCTCCACTTT
CDR3 protein: CASGKTPSSYNSPLHF

J gene: TRBJ2-3
D gene: TRBD2
V gene: TRBV4-2
clone size: NA
CDR3 DNA: TGTGCCAGCAGCCAAAGGACTAGCGGGGGGAAAGATACGCAGTATTTT
CDR3 protein: CASSQRTSGGKDTQYF

J gene: TRBJ2-1
D gene: NA
V gene: TRBV20-1
clone size: NA
CDR3 DNA: TGCAGTGCTAGAGATGGAGGGGGGAGGGACAATGAGCAGTTCTTC
CDR3 protein: CSARDGGGRDNEQFF

J gene: TRBJ1-1
D gene: NA
V gene: TRBV5-4
clone size: few
CDR3 DNA: TGTGCCAGCAAGAAGGACAGTTATGACACTGAAGCTTTCTTT
CDR3 protein: CASKKDSYDTEAFF

J gene: TRBJ2-5
D gene: TRBD2
V gene: TRBV7-9
clone size: once
CDR3 DNA: TGTGCCAGCAGCCTCGTCGGACTAGCGGCTAAAGAGACCCAGTACTTC
CDR3 protein: CASSLVGLAAKETQYF

J gene: TRBJ1-5
D gene: NA
V gene: TRBV30
clone size: NA
CDR3 DNA: TGTGCCTGGAGTGAGGGATACGGCAATCAGCCCCAGCATTTT
CDR3 protein: CAWSEGYGNQPQHF

J gene: TRBJ1-3
D gene: NA
V gene: TRBV20-1
clone size: NA
CDR3 DNA: TGCAGTGCTAGTTCGCACTCTGGAAACACCATATATTTT
CDR3 protein: CSASSHSGNTIYF

J gene: TRBJ1-6
D gene: NA
V gene: TRBV5-5
clone size: NA
CDR3 DNA: TGTGCCAGCAGCTTCTCGGAAAATTCACCCCTCCACTTT
CDR3 protein: CASSFSENSPLHF

J gene: TRBJ2-1
D gene: TRBD2
V gene: TRBV15
clone size: NA
CDR3 DNA: TGTGCCACCAGACATAGCGGGACCGACAATGAGCAGTTCTTC
CDR3 protein: CATRHSGTDNEQFF

J gene: TRBJ2-7
D gene: NA
V gene: TRBV5-6
clone size: NA
CDR3 DNA: TGTGCCAGCAGCTTGGCTCAGGGCTACGAGCAGTACTTC
CDR3 protein: CASSLAQGYEQYF

J gene: TRBJ1-1
D gene: NA
V gene: TRBV6-5
clone size: NA
CDR3 DNA: TGTGCCAGCAGTGGGTCCGGTTATGCTGAAGCTTTCTTT
CDR3 protein: CASSGSGYAEAFF

J gene: TRBJ2-1
D gene: TRBD2
V gene: TRBV29-1
clone size: NA
CDR3 DNA: TGCAGCGTTGTCCGGGGGGGATACAATGAGCAGTTCTTC
CDR3 protein: CSVVRGGYNEQFF

J gene: TRBJ1-2
D gene: NA
V gene: TRBV6-5
clone size: few
CDR3 DNA: NA
CDR3 protein: CASSSSLGQGSYGYTF

J gene: TRBJ2-1
D gene: TRBD2
V gene: TRBV7-2
clone size: NA
CDR3 DNA: TGTGCCAGCAGCCAAGGGCTAGCGGGAGGGCCGTTCTTC
CDR3 protein: CASSQGLAGGPFF

J gene: TRBJ2-1
D gene: TRBD2
V gene: TRBV11-2
clone size: NA
CDR3 DNA: TGTGCCAGCAGCCCGATTAGCGGGAGGGCCCCTGGTGAGCAGTTCTTC
CDR3 protein: CASSPISGRAPGEQFF

J gene: TRBJ1-1
D gene: TRBD1
V gene: TRBV12-3/TRBV12-4
clone size: NA
CDR3 DNA: TGTGCCAGCGGGGAACAGGGGTTGGGCACTGAAGCTTTCTTT
CDR3 protein: CASGEQGLGTEAFF

J gene: TRBJ2-7
D gene: TRBD1
V gene: TRBV7-6
clone size: many
CDR3 DNA: TGTGCCAGCAGCTTAGGGGACAGTCCCTACGAGCAGTACTTC
CDR3 protein: CASSLGDSPYEQYF

J gene: TRBJ2-1
D gene: NA
V gene: TRBV4-2
clone size: medium-sized
CDR3 DNA: TGTGCCAGCAGCAACCGGGACCAGAGGGACAATGAGCAGTTCTTC
CDR3 protein: CASSNRDQRDNEQFF

J gene: TRBJ1-5
D gene: NA
V gene: TRBV2
clone size: many
CDR3 DNA: TGTGCCAGCAGCGGGGGCAATCAGCCCCAGCATTTT
CDR3 protein: CASSGGNQPQHF

J gene: TRBJ1-2
D gene: TRBD1
V gene: TRBV29-1
clone size: NA
CDR3 DNA: TGCAGCGTGGCCACCGGGACAGACTATGGCTACACCTTC
CDR3 protein: CSVATGTDYGYTF

J gene: TRBJ2-1
D gene: TRBD2
V gene: TRBV29-1
clone size: few
CDR3 DNA: TGCAGCGTTGGGACTAGGTTGCTTGGTGAGCAGTTCTTC
CDR3 protein: CSVGTRLLGEQFF

J gene: TRBJ2-7
D gene: NA
V gene: TRBV24-1
clone size: once
CDR3 DNA: TGTGCCACCAGTGAGCCAACAGGCGGCCAGGATTACGAGCAGTACTTC
CDR3 protein: CATSEPTGGQDYEQYF

J gene: TRBJ2-2
D gene: TRBD1
V gene: TRBV5-1
clone size: NA
CDR3 DNA: TGCGCCAGCCGAAGACAGGGGGCCTCCGCCGGGGAGCTGTTTTTT
CDR3 protein: CASRRQGASAGELFF

J gene: TRBJ1-6
D gene: NA
V gene: TRBV6-1
clone size: NA
CDR3 DNA: TGTGCCAGCAAGGGGGGCAACGATTCACCCCTCCACTTT
CDR3 protein: CASKGGNDSPLHF

J gene: TRBJ2-1
D gene: NA
V gene: TRBV5-1
clone size: few
CDR3 DNA: TGCGCCAGCAGCCTCTACCCCACCCTCGGTAGCGGCCGGAGCTCCTACAATGAGCAGTTCTTC
CDR3 protein: CASSLYPTLGSGRSSYNEQFF

J gene: TRBJ2-7
D gene: NA
V gene: TRBV7-2
clone size: many
CDR3 DNA: TGTGCCAGCAGCTGGCCGCCAGGCAGCGCCGGCCACGAGCAGTACTTC
CDR3 protein: CASSWPPGSAGHEQYF

J gene: TRBJ1-1
D gene: NA
V gene: TRBV7-9
clone size: few
CDR3 DNA: TGTGCCAGCAAGGGGTACGCTGAAGCTTTCTTT
CDR3 protein: CASKGYAEAFF

J gene: TRBJ2-2
D gene: NA
V gene: TRBV27
clone size: few
CDR3 DNA: TGTGCCAGCAGTTTACGGCTAGTGAACACCGGGGAGCTGTTTTTT
CDR3 protein: CASSLRLVNTGELFF

J gene: TRBJ2-1
D gene: NA
V gene: TRBV6-5
clone size: few
CDR3 DNA: TGTGCCAGCACCCCCGGCGGCGGTTACCGCGAGCAGTTCTTC
CDR3 protein: CASTPGGGYREQFF

J gene: TRBJ1-5
D gene: NA
V gene: TRBV20-1
clone size: few
CDR3 DNA: TGCAGTGCTAGAGATGAGGTAGTTGCGGGTAAGGAGCCCCAGCATTTT
CDR3 protein: CSARDEVVAGKEPQHF

J gene: TRBJ2-7
D gene: TRBD1
V gene: TRBV20-1
clone size: NA
CDR3 DNA: TGCAGTGCTAGAGGGGACAGGGGAGCTGTCTACGAGCAGTACTTC
CDR3 protein: CSARGDRGAVYEQYF

J gene: TRBJ1-5
D gene: NA
V gene: TRBV7-9
clone size: NA
CDR3 DNA: TGTGCCAGCAGCACTCACAGCAGGGATAGCAATCAGCCCCAGCATTTT
CDR3 protein: CASSTHSRDSNQPQHF

J gene: TRBJ1-1
D gene: NA
V gene: TRBV9
clone size: NA
CDR3 DNA: TGTGCCAGCAGCGTAGGGGGGGCTGGTGAAGCTTTCTTT
CDR3 protein: CASSVGGAGEAFF

J gene: TRBJ1-1
D gene: TRBD1
V gene: TRBV7-6
clone size: NA
CDR3 DNA: TGTGCCAGCAGCTTCAGATACAGGGGGGAGAACACTGAAGCTTTCTTT
CDR3 protein: CASSFRYRGENTEAFF

J gene: TRBJ2-1
D gene: NA
V gene: TRBV5-1
clone size: NA
CDR3 DNA: TGCGCCAGCAGCTCCTTAGCGGCGCGCTACAATGAGCAGTTCTTC
CDR3 protein: CASSSLAARYNEQFF

J gene: TRBJ1-2
D gene: NA
V gene: TRBV2
clone size: NA
CDR3 DNA: TGTGCCAGCAGCCCCGTATGGGGGAGGGATGGCTACACCTTC
CDR3 protein: CASSPVWGRDGYTF

J gene: TRBJ1-5
D gene: NA
V gene: TRBV11-2
clone size: NA
CDR3 DNA: TGTGCCAGCAGCCCTATGTCCGCCCCTTATGGACCCCAGCATTTT
CDR3 protein: CASSPMSAPYGPQHF

J gene: TRBJ1-1
D gene: TRBD1
V gene: TRBV28
clone size: few
CDR3 DNA: TGTGCCAGCAGTTCTCCGGGACAGAACGTTGCTGAAGCTTTCTTT
CDR3 protein: CASSSPGQNVAEAFF

J gene: TRBJ2-2
D gene: TRBD2
V gene: TRBV5-6
clone size: many
CDR3 DNA: TGTGCCAGCAGCTTGGACCGGACTAGCCGGAGGGGCGGGGAGCTGTTTTTT
CDR3 protein: CASSLDRTSRRGGELFF

J gene: TRBJ1-2
D gene: NA
V gene: TRBV11-2
clone size: NA
CDR3 DNA: TGTGCCAGCGGCCCGGGAGGGGGTTATGGCTACACCTTC
CDR3 protein: CASGPGGGYGYTF

J gene: TRBJ2-2
D gene: TRBD1
V gene: TRBV5-4
clone size: few
CDR3 DNA: TGTGCCAGCAGCTTGCCAAAGGGGGCGGACACCGGGGAGCTGTTTTTT
CDR3 protein: CASSLPKGADTGELFF

J gene: TRBJ1-1
D gene: TRBD1
V gene: TRBV3-1
clone size: NA
CDR3 DNA: TGTGCCAGCAGCCCTCAAGTGGGACAGGGCTCCACTGAAGCTTTCTTT
CDR3 protein: CASSPQVGQGSTEAFF

J gene: TRBJ1-1
D gene: NA
V gene: TRBV20-1
clone size: few
CDR3 DNA: TGCAGTGCTAGAGCTTTGGAGACTGAAGCTTTCTTT
CDR3 protein: CSARALETEAFF

J gene: TRBJ1-3
D gene: NA
V gene: TRBV12-3/TRBV12-4
clone size: few
CDR3 DNA: TGTGCCAGCGACAGCTCTGGAAACACCATATATTTT
CDR3 protein: CASDSSGNTIYF